This note documents a single TCR beta chain sequence. Produced via immunoSEQ multiplex PCR; TCRdb's table is partial and in-frame only. The repertoire holds hundreds of thousands of clones, with over 75% as singletons. The data originate from a study of blood T cell repertoires in COVID-19. Enrollees, roughly 18 to 90 years old, lived in 20 to 25 US areas. V was clipped by 5 bases and J by 8 bases; unmatched bases: 14. CDR1 SGHTA and CDR2 FQGNSA come from the germline V gene. The CDR3 is made up of 18 amino acids. The TCR was taken from a woman between 35 and 50 years old with acute COVID-19. V gene TRBV7-2 combines with J gene TRBJ2-1; 14 nucleotides align to TRBD2. Specimen: PBMCs or T cells enriched from blood (not recorded which). CDR3 residues: CASSKSGTSGGRSHEQFF. Here the CDR3 DNA reads TGTGCCAGCAGCAAATCCGGGACTAGCGGGGGACGTTCTCATGAGCAGTTCTTC.